One and the same sample provided the 18 T cell receptor beta chains below, sequenced in a study of blood T cell repertoires in COVID-19. Here immunoSEQ multiplex PCR was the method, and the copy in TCRdb shows in-frame clones only, minus some. The sample holds 190,000 or so clones, about 83% seen once. The sample consisted of peripheral blood. These receptors all stem from a man in his fifties with active or convalescent COVID-19.

The V call is TRBV10-3, the J call TRBJ1-1; D is unclear. There are 13 residues in the CDR3. CDR1 is ENHRY, CDR2 SYGVKD, per germline. With 6 bases removed from V and 1 base from J, the gap between germline ends came to 9 bases. The CDR3 region has the DNA TGTGCCATCAGCCACACGTCGAACACTGAAGCTTTCTTT. Translated, it gives CAISHTSNTEAFF.

CDR3 loop: CAISDSGQANYEQYF. DNA of the CDR3: TGTGCCATCAGTGACTCGGGACAGGCAAACTACGAGCAGTACTTC. The rearrangement joins TRBV10-3 to TRBJ2-7, with TRBD1 matching over 8 bases. J gave up 3 bases and V 3 bases, and 7 bases lay outside the gene matches. The CDR3 length is 15 residues. CDR1 and CDR2 from the germline V gene are ENHRY and SYGVKD.

This chain joins TRBV30 and TRBJ1-5, with a weak D call TRBD1 (6 bases). Deletions cut 1 base from V and 4 bases from J, with 14 bases between. Germline CDR1 is GTSNPN and CDR2 is SVGIG (reference sequence). The CDR3 runs to 15 residues. For the CDR3, the DNA is TGTGCCTGGAGTGGAAAACAGGGCGAGAATCAGCCCCAGCATTTT. Translating gives CAWSGKQGENQPQHF.

The V call is TRBV30, the J call TRBJ2-2, with TRBD1 matching 7 bases. The CDR3 has 14 residues. In germline, CDR1 is GTSNPN, CDR2 SVGIG (reference sequence). Trimming at V came to 2 bases and at J to 6 bases, leaving 6 bases not matched to a gene. CDR3 in DNA: TGTGCCTGGAGTCGGGACAGACGGTCCGGGGAGCTGTTTTTT. Encoded protein: CAWSRDRRSGELFF.

The chain couples TRBV19 to TRBJ1-2; D is possibly TRBD1 (5 bases). This CDR3 spans 14 amino acids. V was shortened by 6 bases and J by 4 bases, with 15 bases between the two germline ends. CDR1 and CDR2 (germline): LNHDA, SQIVND (reference sequence). In nucleotides, the CDR3 is TGTGCCAGTAGCTCTGGGGCAGATCTCTATGGCTACACCTTC. Amino acid sequence: CASSSGADLYGYTF.

V gene TRBV7-9 combines with J gene TRBJ2-2, with D hard to call. Germline-derived CDR1 and CDR2 are SEHNR and FQNEAQ (reference sequence). V lost 10 bases and J 1 base, leaving 7 bases between the germline ends. The CDR3 length is 12 residues. This CDR3 is CAMTLNTGELFF. The CDR3 nucleotides are TGTGCCATGACACTGAACACCGGGGAGCTGTTTTTT.

The rearrangement uses TRBV2 and TRBJ2-1; 7 bases agree with TRBD2. The germline V gene encodes CDR1 SNHLY and CDR2 FYNNEI. The CDR3 is 15 amino acids. With 7 bases clipped from V and 0 bases from J, the junction kept 6 bases outside the gene matches. The CDR3, as DNA: TGTGCCAGCACCTCCCAGCGGGGCTCCTACAATGAGCAGTTCTTC. Translated: CASTSQRGSYNEQFF. The whole variable domain, filled in from reference TRBV2 and TRBJ2-1, reads EPEVTQTPSHQVTQMGQEVILRCVPISNHLYFYWYRQILGQKVEFLVSFYNNEISEKSEIFDDQFSVERPDGSNFTLKIRSTKLEDSAMYFCASTSQRGSYNEQFFGPGTRLTVL.

A note on this clone: At one of its ends the junction is not consistent with the germline gene, which may arise from a read error. The rearrangement joins TRBV29-1 to TRBJ1-2; D gene unclear. This CDR3 region has 11 residues. The germline V gene has CDR1 SQVTM and CDR2 ANQGSEA. This CDR3 is CSVEEGLEDFF. CDR3 sequence (DNA): TGCAGCGTTGAAGAAGGGCTAGAGGACTTCTTC. Full variable domain (remainder filled in from reference TRBV29-1 and TRBJ1-2): SAVISQKPSRDICQRGTSLTIQCQVDSQVTMMFWYRQQPGQSLTLIATANQGSEATYESGFVIDKFPISRPNLTFSTLTVSNMSPEDSSIYLCSVEEGLEDFFGSGTRLTVV.

The chain carries TRBV19 and TRBJ2-4; tentative D call: TRBD1 (5 bases). Germline assignment: CDR1 LNHDA and CDR2 SQIVND (reference sequence). The CDR3 loop spans 17 amino acids. Trimming removed 5 bases at V and 3 bases at J, with 20 bases between. The CDR3 bases are TGTGCCAGTAGTTTCCGATGGCAGGGTCTGGTCAAAAACATTCAGTACTTC. Translation: CASSFRWQGLVKNIQYF.

The rearrangement links TRBV9 to TRBJ2-3; 10 nucleotides match TRBD2. From germline, CDR1 is SGDLS and CDR2 YYNGEE. Unmatched junction bases numbered 4, after V lost 1 base and J lost 5 bases. CDR3 length: 15 amino acids. The CDR3 is CASSVSGRAGDTQYF. The DNA for the CDR3 is TGTGCCAGCAGCGTAAGCGGGAGGGCAGGAGATACGCAGTATTTT. Variable domain in full (rest from reference TRBV9 and TRBJ2-3): DSGVTQTPKHLITATGQRVTLRCSPRSGDLSVYWYQQSLDQGLQFLIQYYNGEERAKGNILERFSAQQFPDLHSELNLSSLELGDSALYFCASSVSGRAGDTQYFGPGTRLTVL.

J is TRBJ2-1 and V is TRBV7-9, with 9 bases identical to TRBD2. The V and J ends lost 5 bases and 5 bases, in that order; junction bases with no gene match: 13. Germline lookup yields CDR1 SEHNR and CDR2 FQNEAQ (reference sequence). This CDR3 contains 17 residues. CDR3 in DNA: TGTGCCAGCAGCCCCCCATATCGACTAGCGGTCAACAATGAGCAGTTCTTC. Residues: CASSPPYRLAVNNEQFF.

The table lists this clone with a count of one. This rearrangement joins TRBV7-8 to TRBJ1-6; the D is unclear. The V end was cut by 5 bases, the J end by 9 bases, with 14 bases between. This CDR3 contains 14 residues. The germline V gene has CDR1 SGHVS and CDR2 FQNEAQ. The CDR3 region has the DNA TGTGCCAGCAGCCCCGGGGAGAGGAGTTCACCCCTCCACTTT. It encodes CASSPGERSSPLHF.

As DNA, the CDR3 is TGTGCCAGCAGCTCCCCGACAGCGGGGAATTCACCCCTCCACTTT. As protein: CASSSPTAGNSPLHF. J is TRBJ1-6 and V is TRBV5-5; D possibly corresponds to TRBD1 (5 bases). Germline V CDR1 and CDR2: SGHKS, YYEKEE (reference sequence). Trimming stripped 3 bases from V and 7 bases from J, with 14 bases between. The CDR3 consists of 15 residues.

J is TRBJ2-5 and V is TRBV7-3, with a possible D match to TRBD2 (6 bases). The CDR3 covers 15 residues. CDR1 and CDR2 (germline): SGHTA, FQGTGA. Between the trimmed V and J ends, which lost 4 bases and 5 bases, there was a span of 17 bases. The DNA for the CDR3 is TGTGCCAGCAGCTCGTCGATGGGTGGAGGGGAGACCCAGTACTTC. This gives the protein CASSSSMGGGETQYF. Variable domain in full (rest from reference TRBV7-3 and TRBJ2-5): GAGVSQTPSNKVTEKGKYVELRCDPISGHTALYWYRQSLGQGPEFLIYFQGTGAADDSGLPNDRFFAVRPEGSVSTLKIQRTERGDSAVYLCASSSSMGGGETQYFGPGTRLLVL.

V is TRBV29-1 and J is TRBJ2-7; TRBD1 aligns across 8 bases. V shed 7 bases, J shed 3 bases, and the junction held 14 bases outside the gene matches. CDR3 length equals 15 residues. Per the germline V gene, CDR1 is SQVTM and CDR2 is ANQGSEA. The CDR3 sequence: CSAFGLPGQDYEQYF. CDR3 sequence (DNA): TGCAGCGCCTTTGGGCTCCCGGGACAGGACTACGAGCAGTACTTC.

The chain employs TRBV6-2 or TRBV6-3 and TRBJ2-3; 7 nucleotides line up with TRBD2. The CDR3 extends over 17 amino acids. Germline assignment: CDR1 MNHEY and CDR2 SVGEGT. V trimming: 1 base; J trimming: 3 bases; junction bases outside the gene matches: 10. The CDR3 coding sequence is TGTGCCAGCAGTTACTGGCGTAGTGCGGGAGTTACAGATACGCAGTATTTT. This gives the protein CASSYWRSAGVTDTQYF.

This clone appeared a few times. This CDR3 reads CASSLWQNDPYGYTF. The DNA for the CDR3 is TGCGCCAGCAGCTTGTGGCAGAACGATCCCTATGGCTACACCTTC. The chain carries TRBV5-1 and TRBJ1-2; D unclear. The CDR3 totals 15 residues. CDR1 SGHRS and CDR2 YFSETQ come from the germline V gene. Trimming removed 1 base at V and 4 bases at J, with 14 bases between.

This clone was recorded once. The V call is TRBV5-1, the J call TRBJ2-7; D not resolved. CDR3 length: 14 residues. Trimming took 0 bases from V and 3 from J, leaving 10 bases between them. Germline loops: CDR1 SGHRS, CDR2 YFSETQ. CDR3 nucleotides: TGCGCCAGCAGCTTGGTGCCAGGAAACTACGAGCAGTACTTC. Protein: CASSLVPGNYEQYF.